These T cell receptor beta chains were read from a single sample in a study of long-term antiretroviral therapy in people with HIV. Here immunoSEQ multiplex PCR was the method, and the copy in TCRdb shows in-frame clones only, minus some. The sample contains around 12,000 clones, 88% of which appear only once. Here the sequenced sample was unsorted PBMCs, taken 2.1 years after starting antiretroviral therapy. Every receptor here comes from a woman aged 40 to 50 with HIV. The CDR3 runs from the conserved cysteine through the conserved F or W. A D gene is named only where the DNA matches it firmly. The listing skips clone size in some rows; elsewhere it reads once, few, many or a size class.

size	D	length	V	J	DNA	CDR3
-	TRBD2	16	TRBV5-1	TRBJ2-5	TGCGCCAGCAGCTTGATTAGCGGGGGGGCCGAAGAGACCCAGTACTTC	CASSLISGGAEETQYF
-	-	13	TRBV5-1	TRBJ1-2	TGCGCCAGCAGCCCGGCAGTTGACTATGGCTACACCTTC	CASSPAVDYGYTF
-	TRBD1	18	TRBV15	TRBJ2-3	TGTGCCACCACCAAAGGGGCAGGGGGCGTAATTGGCACAGATACGCAGTATTTT	CATTKGAGGVIGTDTQYF
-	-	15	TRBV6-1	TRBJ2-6	TGTGCCAGCAGTGAAGCGAACAGGGCACCCAACGTCCTGACTTTC	CASSEANRAPNVLTF
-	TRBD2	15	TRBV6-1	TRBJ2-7	TGTGCCAACGCAAGAACTAGCGGGAGTACCTACGAGCAGTACTTC	CANARTSGSTYEQYF
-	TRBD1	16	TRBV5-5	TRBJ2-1	TGTGCCAGCAGCCCAGGGGGGACAGGGGGGGAAAATGAGCAGTTCTTC	CASSPGGTGGENEQFF
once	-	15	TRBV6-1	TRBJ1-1	TGTGCCAGCCAAGTGGGAGGTGGGGCGCTCACTGAAGCTTTCTTT	CASQVGGGALTEAFF
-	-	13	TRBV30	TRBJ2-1	TGTGCCTGGAGTGGGACAGCACTGGGTGAGCAGTTCTTC	CAWSGTALGEQFF
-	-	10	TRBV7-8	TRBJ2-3	TGTGCCAGCAGCTTAGAGGCAGAGAGTTTT	CASSLEAESF
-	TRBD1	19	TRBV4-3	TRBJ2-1	TGCGCCAGCAGCCAAGATTTCGGACAGGGTTCCTCCTCCTACAATGAGCAGTTCTTC	CASSQDFGQGSSSYNEQFF
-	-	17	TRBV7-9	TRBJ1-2	TGTGCCAGCAGCCGAGCCAACAAATGGGGGGCTAACTATGGCTACACCTTC	CASSRANKWGANYGYTF
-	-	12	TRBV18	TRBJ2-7	TGTGCCAGCTCACTTAACATCTACGAGCAGTACTTC	CASSLNIYEQYF
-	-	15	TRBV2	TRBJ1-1	TGTGCCAGCACCTCCCGGTCAGGGGCTAACACTGAAGCTTTCTTT	CASTSRSGANTEAFF
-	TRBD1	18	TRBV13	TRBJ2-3	TGTGCCAGCAGTACTGGGACAGGGTCTTCTCTAGGCACAGATACGCAGTATTTT	CASSTGTGSSLGTDTQYF
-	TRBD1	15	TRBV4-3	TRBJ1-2	TGCGCCAGCAGCCAAGACCAGGGGGGGACTTATGGCTACACCTTC	CASSQDQGGTYGYTF
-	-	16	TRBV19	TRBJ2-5	TGTGCCAGTACCCCCCAATTGGCGTCCGCTCGAGAGACCCAGTACTTC	CASTPQLASARETQYF
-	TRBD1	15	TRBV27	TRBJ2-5	TGTGCCAGCAGTCCCCGGGACAGGGGCGCTCAGACCCAGTACTTC	CASSPRDRGAQTQYF
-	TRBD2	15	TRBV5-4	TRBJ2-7	TGTGCCAGCAGCTTGGTGACTAGCGTCTCCTCCGAGCAGTACTTC	CASSLVTSVSSEQYF
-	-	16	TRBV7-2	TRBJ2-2	TGTGCCAGCAGCTCCCAATCGGGGAGGACCACCTCGGAGCTGTTTTTT	CASSSQSGRTTSELFF
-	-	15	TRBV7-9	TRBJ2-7	TGTGCCAGCAGCTCCGACAGGAAGAGCTCCTACGAGCAGTACTTC	CASSSDRKSSYEQYF
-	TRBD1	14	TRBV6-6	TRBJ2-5	TGTGCCAGCAGGACGACAGGGAACAGCGAGACCCAGTACTTC	CASRTTGNSETQYF
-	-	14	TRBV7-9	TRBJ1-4	TGTGCCAGCAGCTTCCAGGGCGATAATGAAAAACTGTTTTTT	CASSFQGDNEKLFF
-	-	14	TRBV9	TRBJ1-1	TGTGCCAGCAGCATCCAGGACAGGAACACTGAAGCTTTCTTT	CASSIQDRNTEAFF
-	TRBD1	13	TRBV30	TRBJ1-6	TGTGCCTGGGAACAGGGGGCCAATTCACCCCTCCACTTT	CAWEQGANSPLHF
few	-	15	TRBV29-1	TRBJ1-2	TGCAGCGTTGAAGTGGCAGGGGAGGCGGCGTATGGCTACACCTTC	CSVEVAGEAAYGYTF
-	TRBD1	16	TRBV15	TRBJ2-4	TGTGCCACCAGCAGAGGAATGGGACAGGCTGACAACATTCAGTACTTC	CATSRGMGQADNIQYF
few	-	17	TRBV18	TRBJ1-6	TGTGCCAGCTCACCTATGGAGGCGAGCTCCTATAATTCACCCCTCCACTTT	CASSPMEASSYNSPLHF
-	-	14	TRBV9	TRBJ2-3	TGTGCCAGCAGCGTAGGACAGGCCACAGATACGCAGTATTTT	CASSVGQATDTQYF
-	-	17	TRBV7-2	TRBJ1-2	TGTGCCAGCAGCCGAAACCCCCAGGCCGCAGCTAACTATGGCTACACCTTC	CASSRNPQAAANYGYTF
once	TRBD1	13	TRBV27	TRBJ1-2	TGTGCCAGCAGGACCGGGACAGGGGATGGCTACACCTTC	CASRTGTGDGYTF
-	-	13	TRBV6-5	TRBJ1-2	TGTGCCAGCAGTGTTCGGACGGATTATGGCTACACCTTC	CASSVRTDYGYTF
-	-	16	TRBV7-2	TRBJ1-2	TGTGCCAGCAGCTTTTCCGGGACCCACGCTAACTATGGCTACACCTTC	CASSFSGTHANYGYTF
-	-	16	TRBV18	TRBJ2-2	TGTGCCAGCTCACCCCCCTCGGGGCCGAACACCGGGGAGCTGTTTTTT	CASSPPSGPNTGELFF
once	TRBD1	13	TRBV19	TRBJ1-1	TGTGCCAGTAGTAGACAGGGGGACACTGAAGCTTTCTTT	CASSRQGDTEAFF
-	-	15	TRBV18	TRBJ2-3	TGTGCCAGCTCACCACCTGGGCGGATCACAGATACGCAGTATTTT	CASSPPGRITDTQYF
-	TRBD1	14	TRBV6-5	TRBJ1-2	TGTGCCAGCAGGGTCCTCGGACAGGGGTTTGGCTACACCTTC	CASRVLGQGFGYTF
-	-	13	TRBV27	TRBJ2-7	TGTGCCAGCAGTTTCGGGGCGGGGGCCGAGCAGTACTTC	CASSFGAGAEQYF
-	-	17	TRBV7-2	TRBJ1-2	TGTGCCAGCAGCTCAATGTGGGGCCGGGGGCGAGGCTATGGCTACACCTTC	CASSSMWGRGRGYGYTF
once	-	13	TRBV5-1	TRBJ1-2	TGCGCCAGCAGCTTGGATGGGATCTATGGCTACACCTTC	CASSLDGIYGYTF
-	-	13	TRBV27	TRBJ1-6	TGTGCCAGCAGTATAAAGTATAATTCACCCCTCCACTTT	CASSIKYNSPLHF
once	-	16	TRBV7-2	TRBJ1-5	TGTGCCAGCAGCTTAGATCCCGTTAGCCCGCAGGGGCCCCAGCATTTT	CASSLDPVSPQGPQHF
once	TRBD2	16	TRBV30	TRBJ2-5	TGTGCCTGGAGTCAAGGGTACGCTAGCGGGGGCGAGACCCAGTACTTC	CAWSQGYASGGETQYF
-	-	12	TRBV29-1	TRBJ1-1	TGCAGCGTTGTGGCTGGGGACACTGAAGCTTTCTTT	CSVVAGDTEAFF
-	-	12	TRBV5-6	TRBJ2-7	TGTGCCAGCAGCTTGGGGATCTACGAGCAGTACTTC	CASSLGIYEQYF
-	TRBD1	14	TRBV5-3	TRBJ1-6	TGTGCCAGAAGCCCTGGACAGGGATATTCACCCCTCCACTTT	CARSPGQGYSPLHF
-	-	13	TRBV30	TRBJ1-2	TGTGCCTGGAATCGGGACGCTAACTATGGCTACACCTTC	CAWNRDANYGYTF
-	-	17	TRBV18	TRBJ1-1	TGTGCCAGCTCACCACCGAATACCGGGGCTCTTAACACTGAAGCTTTCTTT	CASSPPNTGALNTEAFF
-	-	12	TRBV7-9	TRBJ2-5	TGTGCCAGCAGCTTAATAACCAAGACCCAGTACTTC	CASSLITKTQYF
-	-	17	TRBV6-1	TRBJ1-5	TGTGCCATCAGTGATACCGACACCTCGTTAGGGTACATGCCCCAGCATTTT	CAISDTDTSLGYMPQHF
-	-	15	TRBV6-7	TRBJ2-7	TGTGCCAGCAGTTTTTGGACAGTAGTAACCTACGAGCAGTACTTC	CASSFWTVVTYEQYF
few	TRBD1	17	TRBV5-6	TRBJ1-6	TGTGCCAGCACTGAGTGGGGGGGACAGGGATCATCATCACCCCTCCACTTT	CASTEWGGQGSSSPLHF
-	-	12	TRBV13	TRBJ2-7	TGTGCCAGCAGCTTAGTAGGAGACGAGCAGTACTTC	CASSLVGDEQYF
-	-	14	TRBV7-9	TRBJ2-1	TGTGCCAGCAGCTTAGCGCAGGGCCCCTATGAGCAGTTCTTC	CASSLAQGPYEQFF